Below, one T cell receptor (beta chain) is given with its context. Its antigen remains unidentified. This sample was included in a study of CD8+ T cells in alopecia areata. General study points: Especially in alopecia totalis/universalis, lesional scalp showed greater clonality than normal scalp did. Patients showed less clear TCR sequence sharing than mice, possibly partly because of HLA diversity.

It was from alopecia areata patients that lesional scalp punch biopsies and peripheral blood were collected. PBMCs provided sorted CD4+ and CD8+ T cells. The CDR3 consists of 12 residues. V was pared by 4 bases and J by 4 bases, with 8 bases between. Germline assignment: CDR1 SGHDT and CDR2 YYEEEE. It was cDNA, reverse transcribed from extracted RNA, that served as the sequencing template. Produced via immunoSEQ multiplex PCR; TCRdb's table is partial and in-frame only. This sample carries 100,000 to 150,000 clones, about 47% of them seen once, and the ten largest clones take 18%. The chain has TRBV5-6 and TRBJ1-1; maybe TRBD1 (6 bases). Material: CD8+ T cells sorted from blood, obtained at week 0. This TCR was sampled from a human donor with alopecia areata. The DNA of the CDR3 is TGTGCCAGCAGCAAAGGGGGCACTGAAGCTTTCTTT. This codes for CASSKGGTEAFF.